The sequence of this T cell receptor (beta chain) was determined in a study of response to subunit inactivated influenza vaccine. Points from the study as a whole: Each seasonal influenza vaccination, the authors suggested, recruits few new T cells.

TCRdb reanalysed the RT-PCR reads using MiXCR and keeps one entry per CDR3 protein. The sample holds some 800,000 distinct CDR3 sequences, 20% to 25% seen once. Only a few counts were recorded for this clonotype. Its matching antigen is unknown. Germline V gives CDR1 MGHRA, CDR2 YSYEKL. Trimming at V came to 2 bases and at J to 8 bases, leaving 14 bases not matched to a gene. The CDR3 has 17 amino acids. The chain is built from TRBV4-1 and TRBJ2-1, with 8 nucleotides matching TRBD2. The clonotype was recovered from a man aged 50-60 years who received an inactivated influenza vaccine. The sample in question was PBMCs from blood, obtained 5 days after vaccination. CDR3 DNA sequence: TGCGCCAGCAGCCAATCGGGGTCGGCGGGAGGTGGCGATGAGCAGTTCTTC. Translating gives CASSQSGSAGGGDEQFF.